This T cell receptor (beta chain) was found in a study of PD-1 blockade in classical Hodgkin lymphoma. Findings of the study overall: Underlying causes for the observed repertoire differences were not defined, possibly disease activity or prior therapy.

Comment on this clone: Its antigen is unknown. Compared with germline, one end of the junction differs, possibly owing to a read error.

The time point is: cycle 4 day 1 (C4D1), after five to seven weeks of nivolumab. Each of the patients experienced relapse following autologous stem cell transplantation, and their brentuximab vedotin exposure differed. Reported best responses ranged across complete response, partial response or progressive disease. Sequencing was performed with immunoSEQ multiplex PCR; in TCRdb, only in-frame clones are kept and a portion is missing. This table has 43,000 or so clones, roughly 73% appearing once. The CDR3 is made up of 15 amino acids. Germline CDR1 is MNHEY and CDR2 is SVGAGI. This chain connects TRBV6-5 to TRBJ1-3; no firm D call. Sample: peripheral blood mononuclear cells (PBMCs), taken before the fourth cycle of nivolumab. The sequence came from a human donor with classical Hodgkin lymphoma. The CDR3 DNA is TGTGCCGGCAGTTACTCGACCGGTTCTGGAAACACCATATATTTT. Translating it yields CAGSYSTGSGNTIYF.